These 25 T cell receptor beta chains were all obtained from the same sample, sequenced in a study of identical twins. Each CDR3 protein is one row after TCRdb ran MiXCR on the 5' RACE reads. The sample includes hundreds of thousands of distinct CDR3 sequences, roughly 6% of them seen just once. The sample comprised naive T cells sorted from blood. The source of these receptors is a young man in good health.

This clonotype was picked up many times. The chain carries TRBV6-1 and TRBJ2-5, with D uncertain. CDR3 length: 13 residues. Germline V gene sequence: CDR1 MNHNS, CDR2 SASEGT. Trimming cost V 1 base and J 2 bases, with 5 bases left between them. The CDR3 region is CASSEGTQETQYF. In DNA form, the CDR3 reads TGTGCCAGCAGTGAAGGGACGCAAGAGACCCAGTACTTC.

This clonotype appeared many times. The V call is TRBV24-1, the J call TRBJ2-2, with 7 bases that match TRBD2. Trimming at V came to 3 bases and at J to 0 bases, leaving 0 bases not matched to a gene. Germline V lookup: CDR1 KGHDR, CDR2 SFDVKD. The CDR3 has 15 amino acids. CDR3 nucleotides: TGTGCCACCAGTGATGGGGGGGCGAACACCGGGGAGCTGTTTTTT. This gives the protein CATSDGGANTGELFF.

This rearrangement joins TRBV6-1 to TRBJ1-1; 8 nucleotides agree with TRBD1. Germline CDR1 is MNHNS and CDR2 is SASEGT. Trimming removed 6 bases from V and 4 bases from J; junction bases left unmatched: 4. The CDR3 length is 13 residues. The chain's CDR3 is CASRDTGGTEAFF. The CDR3 bases are TGTGCCAGCAGAGACACAGGGGGCACTGAAGCTTTCTTT.

Ten or more counts support this clonotype. This chain joins TRBV7-2 and TRBJ2-7; D is perhaps TRBD1 (6 bases). V lost 5 bases and J 4 bases, leaving 12 bases between the germline ends. CDR3 size: 13 residues. Germline loops: CDR1 SGHTA, CDR2 FQGNSA. The CDR3 protein is CASSRDTLYEQYV. The CDR3 DNA reads as TGTGCCAGCAGCAGGGACACCTTATACGAGCAGTACGTC.

In its sample, this clonotype was seen many times. J is TRBJ2-7 and V is TRBV20-1; weak D call: TRBD1 (6 bases). V was cut by 0 bases and J by 0 bases, with 9 bases left in between. CDR1 is DFQATT, CDR2 SNEGSKA, per germline (reference sequence). The CDR3 length is 14 residues. CDR3 DNA: TGCAGTGCTAGAGACGACAGGCGCTCCTACGAGCAGTACGTC. Amino acids: CSARDDRRSYEQYV.

This clonotype was detected ten times or more. The chain employs TRBV14 and TRBJ2-5; 9 bases are shared with TRBD1. Germline loops: CDR1 SGHDN, CDR2 FVKESK. The CDR3 totals 16 residues. V gave up 3 bases and J gave up 5 bases; unmatched junction bases: 10. CDR3 sequence reads: CASSHRTGAGLETQYF. CDR3 nucleotides: TGTGCCAGCAGCCACAGGACAGGGGCAGGGTTGGAGACCCAGTACTTC.

This clonotype was seen more than once but under ten times. The chain is built from TRBV29-1 and TRBJ2-7; D is possibly TRBD1 or TRBD2 (6 bases each). With 2 bases removed from V and 5 bases from J, the gap between germline ends came to 22 bases. CDR3 length equals 16 residues. CDR1 SQVTM and CDR2 ANQGSEA come from the germline V gene. In DNA form, the CDR3 reads TGCAGCGTTGAAAAGGTCCGCCTCCAAGGGGGGAACGAGCAGTACTTC. It yields the protein CSVEKVRLQGGNEQYF.

With regard to this clonotype: At one end, the junction sequence differs from germline, possibly due to a read error. The gene calls are TRBV6-2 or TRBV6-3 and TRBJ2-1, with a weak D call TRBD2 (7 bases). The CDR3 length is 16 residues. In germline, CDR1 is MNHEY, CDR2 SVGEGT. In nucleotides, the CDR3 is TGTGCCAGCAGACGGGGGGCGGAAGTTGTTCACAATGGGCAGTTCTTC. Protein product: CASRRGAEVVHNGQFF.

This clonotype has at least ten counts. CDR3 sequence reads: CASSLGTARTYEQYF. The CDR3 region has the DNA TGCGCCAGCAGCTTGGGGACGGCCAGGACCTACGAGCAGTACTTC. The V gene is TRBV5-1, the J gene TRBJ2-7; D remains unclear. Germline values: CDR1 SGHRS, CDR2 YFSETQ. Deletions cut 0 bases from V and 2 bases from J, with 12 bases between. The CDR3 runs to 15 residues.

There are many counts of this clonotype. The chain links TRBV15 to TRBJ1-5; D not resolved. V was shortened by 2 bases and J by 4 bases, with 12 bases between the two germline ends. Germline CDR1 is LNHNV and CDR2 is YYDKDF (reference sequence). The length of the CDR3 is 15 residues. CDR3 loop: CATSRRMWGNQPQHF. The CDR3 coding sequence is TGTGCCACCAGCAGACGAATGTGGGGAAATCAGCCCCAGCATTTT.

The table lists this clonotype with many counts. J is TRBJ2-4 and V is TRBV7-8; a weak D match, TRBD2 (5 bases). V was clipped by 4 bases and J by 0 bases, with 13 bases between them. CDR3 length: 16 amino acids. CDR1 and CDR2 (germline): SGHVS, FQNEAQ. Written as DNA, the CDR3 is TGTGCCAGCAGCTCAAGCGGTCGACTAGCCAAAAACATTCAGTACTTC. It codes for CASSSSGRLAKNIQYF.

This clonotype was observed a few times. J is TRBJ2-1 and V is TRBV6-1; a weak D match, TRBD2 (5 bases). Germline CDR1 reads MNHNS; CDR2 reads SASEGT. The length of the CDR3 is 13 residues. The V end lost 6 bases, the J end lost 8 bases, and 14 bases lay between the germline ends. CDR3: CASRGEAGDEQFF. DNA of the CDR3: TGTGCCAGCAGGGGTGAGGCGGGCGATGAGCAGTTCTTC.

The V gene is TRBV19, the J gene TRBJ2-5; a weak D match, TRBD1 (5 bases). The CDR3 contains 12 residues. CDR1 is LNHDA and CDR2 is SQIVND in the germline V gene (reference sequence). Trimming removed 8 bases from V and 6 bases from J, with 13 bases in between. CDR3 DNA sequence: TGTGCCAGTGACTCGCAGGGAAAGACCCAGTACTTC. It is translated as CASDSQGKTQYF.

There are a few counts of this clonotype. This chain joins TRBV18 and TRBJ1-3, with D perhaps matching TRBD1 (5 bases). V lost 6 bases and J lost 2, with 11 bases in between. The CDR3 loop spans 14 amino acids. Germline CDR1 reads KGHSH; CDR2 reads LQKENI. DNA of the CDR3: TGTGCCAGCTCGACCCAGGGAACTGGAAACACCATATATTTT. Protein: CASSTQGTGNTIYF. Supplemented by reference TRBV18 and TRBJ1-3, the full variable domain reads NAGVMQNPRHLVRRRGQEARLRCSPMKGHSHVYWYRQLPEEGLKFMVYLQKENIIDESGMPKERFSAEFPKEGPSILRIQQVVRGDSAAYFCASSTQGTGNTIYFGEGSWLTVV.

This clonotype was seen repeatedly, ten times or more. The CDR3 DNA follows: TGCGCCAGCAGCCAAGGGACAGGGGATACCGGGGAGCTGTTTTTT. Protein: CASSQGTGDTGELFF. The gene calls are TRBV5-1 and TRBJ2-2; 10 bases match TRBD1. This CDR3 spans 15 amino acids. V trimming: 4 bases; J trimming: 5 bases; junction bases outside the gene matches: 5. Germline values: CDR1 SGHRS, CDR2 YFSETQ.

This chain connects TRBV6-5 to TRBJ2-3; D unclear. Germline V gene sequence: CDR1 MNHEY, CDR2 SVGAGI. CDR3 length equals 12 residues. The ends were cut back, 2 bases at V and 8 bases at J, with 8 bases in the middle. As DNA, the CDR3 is TGTGCCAGCAGTTACCCTGGTGCTACGCAGTATTTT. Protein sequence: CASSYPGATQYF.

J is TRBJ2-7 and V is TRBV3-1, with TRBD2 identical over 9 bases. The CDR3 covers 16 residues. Germline V gene lookup returns CDR1 LGHDT and CDR2 YNNKEL (reference sequence). V lost 1 base and J lost 3; bases outside the gene matches: 7. Here the CDR3 DNA reads TGTGCCAGCAGCCAAGGGCTGGGACTAGCCGTCTACGAGCAGTACGTC. As protein: CASSQGLGLAVYEQYV.

This clonotype was found many times. The V call is TRBV10-3, the J call TRBJ2-3; TRBD2 aligns across 8 bases. There are 14 residues in the CDR3. V gave up 4 bases and J gave up 2 bases; unmatched junction bases: 2. Germline assignment: CDR1 ENHRY and CDR2 SYGVKD. CDR3 loop: CAISVSGTTDTQYF. The CDR3 coding sequence is TGTGCCATCAGTGTTAGCGGGACCACAGATACGCAGTATTTT.

This clonotype showed up many times. This chain links TRBV29-1 with TRBJ2-2; D is uncertain. Germline assignment: CDR1 SQVTM and CDR2 ANQGSEA. Trimming left V 1 base short and J 5 bases short, with 5 bases between. CDR3 length: 12 residues. In DNA form, the CDR3 reads TGCAGCGTTGAAGGGTTGACCGGGGAGCTGTTTTTT. The encoded protein is CSVEGLTGELFF.

This clonotype was detected a few times. The genes are TRBV6-2 or TRBV6-3 and TRBJ2-3; D gene uncertain. Germline lookup yields CDR1 MNHEY and CDR2 SVGEGT. The CDR3 is made up of 16 amino acids. V gave up 6 bases and J gave up 2 bases, with 18 bases separating them. The CDR3 region is CASRLSSETLTDTQYF. The CDR3 DNA reads TGTGCCAGCAGACTATCGTCAGAAACCCTCACAGATACGCAGTATTTT.

This clonotype occurred many times. The CDR3: CASSIEDTGELFF. In DNA form, the CDR3 reads TGCGCCAGCAGCATTGAGGATACCGGGGAGCTGTTTTTT. The chain couples TRBV5-1 to TRBJ2-2, with D unclear. Between the trimmed V and J ends, which lost 4 bases and 5 bases, there was a span of 9 bases. Germline values: CDR1 SGHRS, CDR2 YFSETQ. The CDR3 covers 13 residues.

The sample holds many counts of this clonotype. This chain uses TRBV5-1 with TRBJ2-1; TRBD2 matches 10 bases. V dropped 5 bases and J dropped 3; count of bases not matched to a gene: 14. Germline V CDR1 and CDR2: SGHRS, YFSETQ. The CDR3 spans 18 residues. CDR3 loop: CASRTPGLAPESYNEQFF. In DNA form, the CDR3 reads TGCGCCAGCAGGACACCGGGACTAGCGCCAGAAAGCTACAATGAGCAGTTCTTC.

In this sample, this clonotype turned up many times. The chain links TRBV12-3 or TRBV12-4 to TRBJ2-1, with D possibly TRBD1 on 5 matching bases. The germline V and J ends were trimmed by 4 bases and 12 bases, with 16 bases remaining between them. The CDR3 sequence is 13 residues long. DNA of the CDR3: TGTGCCAGCAGTTACCTTTATGGTCAGGGGCAGTTCTTC. Protein: CASSYLYGQGQFF.

This rearrangement joins TRBV24-1 to TRBJ2-3; 7 bases agree with TRBD1. CDR1 is KGHDR, CDR2 SFDVKD, per germline. The CDR3 extends over 16 amino acids. Trimming cost V 7 bases and J 1 base; bases outside gene matches: 10. The CDR3 loop is CATRGPGTDGTDTQYF. CDR3 nucleotide sequence: TGTGCCACCAGAGGGCCCGGGACAGATGGCACAGATACGCAGTATTTT.

This clonotype has ten or more counts. One end of the junction fails to match germline, which may point to a read error. V gene TRBV24-1 combines with J gene TRBJ2-3; unclear D gene. CDR3 size: 12 residues. The V gene's germline CDR1 is KGHDR and CDR2 SFDVKD. CDR3 loop: CATSGNADTQYF. CDR3 bases: TGTGCCACGAGTGGAAACGCAGATACGCAGTATTTT.